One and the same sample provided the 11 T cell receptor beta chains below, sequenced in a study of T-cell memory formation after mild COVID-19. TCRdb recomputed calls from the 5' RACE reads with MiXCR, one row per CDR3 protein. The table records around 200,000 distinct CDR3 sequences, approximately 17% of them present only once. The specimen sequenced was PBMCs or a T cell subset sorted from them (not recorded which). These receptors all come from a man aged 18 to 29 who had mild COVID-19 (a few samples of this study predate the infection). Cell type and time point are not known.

CDR3 residues: CAWSGPPNRIGAFF. CDR3 DNA sequence: TGTGCCTGGAGTGGTCCTCCTAACAGGATTGGAGCTTTCTTT. V is TRBV30 and J is TRBJ1-1, with TRBD1 as a possible D gene (5 bases). Trimming took off 1 base at V and 10 bases at J, with 19 bases between the two ends. Germline loops: CDR1 GTSNPN, CDR2 SVGIG (reference sequence). The CDR3 loop spans 14 amino acids.

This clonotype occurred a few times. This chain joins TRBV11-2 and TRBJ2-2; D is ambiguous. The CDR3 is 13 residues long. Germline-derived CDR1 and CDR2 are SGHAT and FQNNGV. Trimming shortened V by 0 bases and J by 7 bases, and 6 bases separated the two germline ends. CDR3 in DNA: TGTGCCAGCAGCTTAGAGTTGATCGGGGAGCTGTTTTTT. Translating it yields CASSLELIGELFF. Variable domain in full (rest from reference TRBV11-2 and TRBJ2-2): EAGVAQSPRYKIIEKRQSVAFWCNPISGHATLYWYQQILGQGPKLLIQFQNNGVVDDSQLPKDRFSAERLKGVDSTLKIQPAKLEDSAVYLCASSLELIGELFFGEGSRLTVL.

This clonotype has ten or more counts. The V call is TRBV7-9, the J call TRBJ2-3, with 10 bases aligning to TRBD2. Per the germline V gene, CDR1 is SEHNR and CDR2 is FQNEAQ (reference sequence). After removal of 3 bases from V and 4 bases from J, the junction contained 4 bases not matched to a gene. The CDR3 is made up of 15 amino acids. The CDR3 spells CASSFLAGAADTQYF. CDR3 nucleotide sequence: TGTGCCAGCAGCTTTCTAGCGGGGGCCGCAGATACGCAGTATTTT. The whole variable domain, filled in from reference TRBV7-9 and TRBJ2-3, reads DTGVSQNPRHKITKRGQNVTFRCDPISEHNRLYWYRQTLGQGPEFLTYFQNEAQLEKSRLLSDRFSAERPKGSFSTLEIQRTEQGDSAMYLCASSFLAGAADTQYFGPGTRLTVL.

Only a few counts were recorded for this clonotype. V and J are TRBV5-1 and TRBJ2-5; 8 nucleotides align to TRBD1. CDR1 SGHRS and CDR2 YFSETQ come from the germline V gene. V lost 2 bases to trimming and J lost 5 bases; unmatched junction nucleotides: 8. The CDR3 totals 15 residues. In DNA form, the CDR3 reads TGCGCCAGCAGCTTCTGGACAGGGACGAGGGAGACCCAGTACTTC. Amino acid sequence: CASSFWTGTRETQYF.

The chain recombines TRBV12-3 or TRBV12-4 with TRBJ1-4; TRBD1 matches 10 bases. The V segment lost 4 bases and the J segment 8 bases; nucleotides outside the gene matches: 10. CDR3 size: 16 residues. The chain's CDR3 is CASSSPGTGVGEKLFF. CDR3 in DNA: TGTGCCAGCAGTTCCCCTGGGACAGGGGTTGGCGAAAAACTGTTTTTT.

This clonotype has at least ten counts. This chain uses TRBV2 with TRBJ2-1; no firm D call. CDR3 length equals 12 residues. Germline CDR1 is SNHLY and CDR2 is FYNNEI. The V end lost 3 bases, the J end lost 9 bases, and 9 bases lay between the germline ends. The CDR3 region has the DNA TGTGCCAGCAGTGAGTCGGGCGGTGAGCAGTTCTTC. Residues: CASSESGGEQFF. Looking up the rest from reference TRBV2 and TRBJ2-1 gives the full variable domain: EPEVTQTPSHQVTQMGQEVILRCVPISNHLYFYWYRQILGQKVEFLVSFYNNEISEKSEIFDDQFSVERPDGSNFTLKIRSTKLEDSAMYFCASSESGGEQFFGPGTRLTVL.

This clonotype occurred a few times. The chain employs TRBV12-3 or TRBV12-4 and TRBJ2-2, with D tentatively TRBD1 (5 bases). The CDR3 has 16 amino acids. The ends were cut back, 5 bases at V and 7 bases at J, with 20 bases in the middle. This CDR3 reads CASSPSGQGGHGELFF. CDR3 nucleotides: TGTGCCAGCAGTCCCTCCGGCCAGGGCGGTCACGGGGAGCTGTTTTTT.

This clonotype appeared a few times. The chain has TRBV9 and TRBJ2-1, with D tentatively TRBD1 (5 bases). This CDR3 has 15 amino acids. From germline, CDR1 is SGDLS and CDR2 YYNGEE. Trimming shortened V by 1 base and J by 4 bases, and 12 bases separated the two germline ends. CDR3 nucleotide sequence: TGTGCCAGCAGCGTATCAGGGTATTTTTACAATGAGCAGTTCTTC. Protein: CASSVSGYFYNEQFF.

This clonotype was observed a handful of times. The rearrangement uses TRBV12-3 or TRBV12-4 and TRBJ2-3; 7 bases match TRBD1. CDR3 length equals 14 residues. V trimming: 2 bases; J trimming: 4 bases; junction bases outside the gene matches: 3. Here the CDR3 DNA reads TGTGCCAGCAGTTTAACAGGGGTATCAGATACGCAGTATTTT. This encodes CASSLTGVSDTQYF.

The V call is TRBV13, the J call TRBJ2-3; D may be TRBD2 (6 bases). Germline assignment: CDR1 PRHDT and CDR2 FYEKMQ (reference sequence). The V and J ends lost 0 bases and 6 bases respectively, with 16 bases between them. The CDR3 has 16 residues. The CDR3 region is CASSLGGRGLDDTQYF. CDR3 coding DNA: TGTGCCAGCAGCTTAGGGGGACGGGGACTTGACGATACGCAGTATTTT.

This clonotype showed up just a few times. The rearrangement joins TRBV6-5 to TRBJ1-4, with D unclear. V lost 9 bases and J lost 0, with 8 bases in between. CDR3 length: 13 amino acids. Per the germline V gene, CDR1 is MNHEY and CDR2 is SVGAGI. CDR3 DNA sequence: TGTGCCAGTCGAGATGCAACTAATGAAAAACTGTTTTTT. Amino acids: CASRDATNEKLFF.